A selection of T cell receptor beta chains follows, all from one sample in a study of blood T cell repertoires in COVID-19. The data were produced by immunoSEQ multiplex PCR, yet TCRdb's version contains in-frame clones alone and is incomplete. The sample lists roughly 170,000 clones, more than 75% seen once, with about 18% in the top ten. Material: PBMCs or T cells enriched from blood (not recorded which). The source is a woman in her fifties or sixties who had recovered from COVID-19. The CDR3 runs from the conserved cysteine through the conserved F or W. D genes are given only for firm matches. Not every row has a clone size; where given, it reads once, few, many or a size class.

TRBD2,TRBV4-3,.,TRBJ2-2,TGCGCCAGCAGCCAATCGACTAGCTTGGTCACCGGGGAGCTGTTTTTT,CASSQSTSLVTGELFF
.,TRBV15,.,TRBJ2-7,TGTGCCACCAGCAGAGATCCGGGCAGGGTAGAGCAGTACTTC,CATSRDPGRVEQYF
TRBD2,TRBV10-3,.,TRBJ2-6,TGTGCCATGTCGGGGAGGGGTCCAAGCCTCTCTGGGGCCAACGTCCTGACTTTC,CAMSGRGPSLSGANVLTF
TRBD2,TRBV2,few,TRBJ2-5,TGTGCCAGCAGGTGGACTAGCGGGAGTCCAGAGACCCAGTACTTC,CASRWTSGSPETQYF
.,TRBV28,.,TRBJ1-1,TGTGCCAGCAGTCTTGGGCTGAACACTGAAGCTTTCTTT,CASSLGLNTEAFF
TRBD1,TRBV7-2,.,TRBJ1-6,TGTGCCAGCAGCTTACACCCCGGAGACAGGGTGGGTTATAATTCACCCCTCCACTTT,CASSLHPGDRVGYNSPLHF
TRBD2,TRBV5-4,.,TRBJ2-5,TGTGCCAGCAGTTCGGGGGGGGCTGGCGGGGAGACCCAGTACTTC,CASSSGGAGGETQYF
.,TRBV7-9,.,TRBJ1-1,TGTGCCAGCAGCCAAAGAAACCGCGGCCAGGAAGCTTTCTTT,CASSQRNRGQEAFF
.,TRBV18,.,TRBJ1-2,TGTGCCAGCTCACCAGGACCCGGGGGAGGCTACACCTTC,CASSPGPGGGYTF
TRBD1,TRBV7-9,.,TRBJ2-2,TGTGCCAGCAGCTTACCGAGGACAGGGGGCACCACCGGGGAGCTGTTTTTT,CASSLPRTGGTTGELFF
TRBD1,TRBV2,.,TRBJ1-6,TGTGCCAGCAGTGGGGGACAGGAAAATTCACCCCTCCACTTT,CASSGGQENSPLHF
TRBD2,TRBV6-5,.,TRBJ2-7,TGTGCCAGCAAAGCGGGATCGTCCGAGCAGTACTTC,CASKAGSSEQYF
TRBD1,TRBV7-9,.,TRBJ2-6,TGTGCCAGCAGGACAGGGACCTATCGGCCTGGGGCCAACGTCCTGACTTTC,CASRTGTYRPGANVLTF